The rows below give T cell receptor beta chains drawn from one sample of a study of blood T cell repertoires in COVID-19. The assay was immunoSEQ multiplex PCR, and TCRdb's table has in-frame clones only and misses some. The data show 150,000 to 200,000 clones, 75% to 85% seen once. The sample taken for sequencing was PBMCs or T cells enriched from blood (not recorded which). The receptors stem from a woman aged 45 to 65 with acute COVID-19. Each CDR3 is given with its conserved first and last residue. The D gene is left open where the match is weak.

CDR3 protein: CASSAMSSYNEQFF
CDR3 DNA: TGTGCCAGCAGTGCAATGAGCTCCTACAATGAGCAGTTCTTC
J gene: TRBJ2-1
D gene: .
V gene: TRBV11-3

CDR3 protein: CASRTGENSPLHF
CDR3 DNA: TGTGCCAGTAGGACAGGGGAAAATTCACCCCTCCACTTT
J gene: TRBJ1-6
D gene: TRBD1
V gene: TRBV19

CDR3 protein: CASSFSRAGGNSGNTIYF
CDR3 DNA: TGTGCCAGCAGTTTCTCCCGGGCAGGGGGAAACTCTGGAAACACCATATATTTT
J gene: TRBJ1-3
D gene: TRBD1
V gene: TRBV27

CDR3 protein: CAPEEQNTEAFF
CDR3 DNA: TGTGCCCCCGAAGAACAGAACACTGAAGCTTTCTTT
J gene: TRBJ1-1
D gene: .
V gene: TRBV10-3

CDR3 protein: CASSIQGARYGYTF
CDR3 DNA: TGTGCCAGCAGTATACAGGGGGCAAGGTATGGCTACACCTTC
J gene: TRBJ1-2
D gene: TRBD1
V gene: TRBV2

CDR3 protein: CASRYRGNSPLHF
CDR3 DNA: TGTGCCAGCAGATACAGGGGGAATTCACCCCTCCACTTT
J gene: TRBJ1-6
D gene: TRBD1
V gene: TRBV28

CDR3 protein: CASSPASGADTQYF
CDR3 DNA: TGTGCCAGCAGCCCAGCTTCGGGGGCAGATACGCAGTATTTT
J gene: TRBJ2-3
D gene: .
V gene: TRBV11-3

CDR3 protein: CASSLDATGYYNSPLHF
CDR3 DNA: TGTGCCAGCAGCCTCGACGCGACAGGGTACTATAATTCACCCCTCCACTTT
J gene: TRBJ1-6
D gene: TRBD1
V gene: TRBV3-1/TRBV3-2

CDR3 protein: CASSTDRVSGYTF
CDR3 DNA: TGTGCCAGCAGCACGGACAGGGTCTCTGGCTACACCTTC
J gene: TRBJ1-2
D gene: TRBD1
V gene: TRBV3-1/TRBV3-2

CDR3 protein: CASRPSGGVTEAFF
CDR3 DNA: TGTGCCAGCAGGCCCAGCGGAGGAGTCACTGAAGCTTTCTTT
J gene: TRBJ1-1
D gene: .
V gene: TRBV6-5

CDR3 protein: CASSSPWTGGGDSPLHF
CDR3 DNA: TGTGCCAGCAGCTCACCGTGGACCGGCGGGGGAGATTCACCCCTCCACTTT
J gene: TRBJ1-6
D gene: .
V gene: TRBV7-9